The clone carrying this T cell receptor beta chain was counted a single time. The study drew participants aged about 18 to 89 years from approximately 25 US areas. The record originates from a study of blood T cell repertoires in COVID-19. Study-level background: Material from acute and convalescent COVID-19 was sourced from the United States, Italy and Spain. Sources were T cells, B-cell-depleted T cells, or PBMCs; the material itself was cDNA or gDNA.

The CDR3 contains 13 residues. Germline loops: CDR1 SGHDT, CDR2 YYEEEE. V gave up 0 bases and J gave up 8 bases, with 11 bases separating them. The assay was immunoSEQ multiplex PCR, and TCRdb's table has in-frame clones only and misses some. This sample has some 220,000 clones, with just over 85% found just once. This TCR was sampled from a woman in her forties with acute COVID-19. The sample comprised PBMCs or T cells enriched from blood (not recorded which). The chain carries TRBV5-6 and TRBJ1-1, with D tentatively TRBD1 (6 bases). The CDR3 bases are TGTGCCAGCAGCTTGGCCTTACAGGGAGAAGCTTTCTTT. This gives the protein CASSLALQGEAFF.